This T cell receptor (beta chain) is from a study of T cells in Graves' hyperthyroidism and ophthalmopathy. Across the whole study: It was at initial diagnosis, before any treatment, that peripheral blood was collected. Points from the study as a whole: Most clonotypes expanded in the thyroid (above 0.001) were also present in blood.

PBMCs were collected from a 10 ml volume of fresh peripheral blood. With 1 base clipped from V and 6 bases from J, the junction kept 8 bases outside the gene matches. The CDR3 length is 16 residues. Germline V gene data show CDR1 as SGHAT and CDR2 as FQNNGV. This clonotype was counted at least ten times. Its antigen is unknown. The source material, RNA transcripts, was used to amplify TCR beta CDR3 regions. The TCR CDR3 first-round RT-PCR relied on the HTBI primer set. One entry per CDR3 protein, called by TCRdb with MiXCR from the multiplex PCR reads. The sample lists around 690,000 distinct CDR3 sequences, 15% to 20% occurring once.

The sample consisted of blood. The TCR comes from a man between 45 and 60 years old with Graves' hyperthyroidism. The chain uses TRBV11-2 and TRBJ2-1; 8 positions match TRBD2. CDR3 bases: TGTGCCAGCAGCTTAGGACTGGCCGGGAGGGCCAATGAGCAGTTCTTC. This translates into CASSLGLAGRANEQFF.